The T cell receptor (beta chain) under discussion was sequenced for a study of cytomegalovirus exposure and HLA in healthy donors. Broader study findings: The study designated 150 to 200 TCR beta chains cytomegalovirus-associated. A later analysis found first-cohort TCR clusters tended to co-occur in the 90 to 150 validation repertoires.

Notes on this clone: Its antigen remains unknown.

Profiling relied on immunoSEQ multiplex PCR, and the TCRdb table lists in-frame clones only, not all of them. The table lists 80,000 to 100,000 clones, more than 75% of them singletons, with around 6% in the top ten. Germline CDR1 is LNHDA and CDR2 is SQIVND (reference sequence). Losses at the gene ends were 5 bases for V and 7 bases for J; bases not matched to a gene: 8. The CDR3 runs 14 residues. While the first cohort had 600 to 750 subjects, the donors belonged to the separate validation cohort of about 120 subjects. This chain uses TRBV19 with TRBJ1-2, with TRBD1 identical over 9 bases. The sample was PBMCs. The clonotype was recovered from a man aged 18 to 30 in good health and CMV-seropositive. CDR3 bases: TGTGCCAGTAGTCCCCCGGACAGGGGCGGTGGCTACACCTTC. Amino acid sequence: CASSPPDRGGGYTF.